The present T cell receptor (beta chain) was sequenced within a study of blood T cell repertoires in COVID-19. Turning to the study itself: Samples of COVID-19 (acute and convalescent) were obtained from the United States, Italy and Spain. T cells, B-cell-depleted T cells, or PBMCs supplied cDNA or gDNA.

The V end was cut by 4 bases, the J end by 0 bases, with 14 bases between. The CDR3 has 15 amino acids. Per the original methods: From reference gene primer amplification, estimates of nucleated cell counts were derived. TCRdb's copy holds only in-frame clones and misses some; the assay was immunoSEQ multiplex PCR. Clone size and V and J calls were adopted from that table, with D and trimming inferred from the DNA. The data show 120,000 or so clones, about 80% seen once. This chain connects TRBV5-3 to TRBJ2-7; a possible D gene is TRBD1 (5 bases). TRBV5-3 is placed among ORFs of uncertain function. The source is a man in his 60s with acute or convalescent COVID-19. What was sequenced was peripheral blood. The CDR3, as DNA: TGTGCCAGAAGCCCAGAGCAGGGAAGCTCCTACGAGCAGTACTTC. This encodes CARSPEQGSSYEQYF.